These T cell receptor beta chains were read from a single sample in a study of radiotherapy plus CTLA-4 blockade in lung cancer. Repertoires were generated with immunoSEQ multiplex PCR, while TCRdb's copy carries only in-frame clones and drops some. The sample records some 90,000 clones, approximately 83% being singletons. The input for sequencing was peripheral blood, taken from a patient treated with radiotherapy plus ipilimumab. These receptors were collected from a human donor with non-small cell lung cancer who had a partial response to radiotherapy plus ipilimumab. The CDR3 runs from the conserved cysteine through the conserved F or W. The D gene is left open where the match is weak. Clone size appears in some rows only: once, few, many, or a class for an expanded clone.

TRBJ2-7	.	TRBD1	TRBV18	CASSRSLGTGGSRAYEQYF	TGTGCCAGCTCCCGCTCTCTCGGGACAGGGGGCAGCCGAGCCTACGAGCAGTACTTC
TRBJ2-3	.	.	TRBV7-2	CASSSNPRTQYF	TGTGCCAGCAGCTCCAACCCGCGGACGCAGTATTTT
TRBJ1-4	.	TRBD1	TRBV6-1	CASSVPTGSNEKLFF	TGTGCCAGCAGTGTACCGACAGGGTCTAATGAAAAACTGTTTTTT
TRBJ1-1	.	.	TRBV6-5	CASSPTVNTEAFF	TGTGCCAGCAGTCCGACAGTGAACACTGAAGCTTTCTTT
TRBJ1-5	.	.	TRBV5-5	CASSPVIVNQPQHF	TGTGCCAGCAGCCCGGTGATTGTTAATCAGCCCCAGCATTTT
TRBJ1-4	.	TRBD1	TRBV2	CASRETGQNEKLFF	TGTGCCAGCAGAGAGACAGGGCAAAATGAAAAACTGTTTTTT
TRBJ2-1	.	.	TRBV20-1	CSASPYEQFF	TGCAGTGCTAGTCCGTATGAGCAGTTCTTC
TRBJ2-7	.	TRBD1	TRBV5-8	CASSLGQGANEQYF	TGTGCCAGCAGCTTGGGACAGGGGGCCAACGAGCAGTACTTC
TRBJ1-6	.	TRBD1	TRBV7-2	CASSPRGGGSSYNSPLHF	TGTGCCAGCAGCCCGAGAGGAGGGGGCAGCTCCTATAATTCACCCCTCCACTTT
TRBJ1-6	few	.	TRBV30	CARQELNNSPLHF	TGTGCCAGACAGGAGCTGAATAATTCACCCCTCCACTTT
TRBJ2-7	.	TRBD1	TRBV10-1	CASSDPGTGGYEQYF	TGCGCCAGCAGTGACCCCGGGACAGGGGGCTACGAGCAGTACTTC
TRBJ2-1	few	.	TRBV6-5	CASRTGSEQFF	TGTGCCAGCAGAACCGGGTCTGAGCAGTTCTTC
TRBJ2-5	.	.	TRBV7-9	CASSLNSGKETQYF	TGTGCCAGCAGCTTAAATTCGGGGAAAGAGACCCAGTACTTC
TRBJ2-1	once	TRBD2	TRBV11-3	CASSVGREAYNEQFF	TGTGCCAGCAGCGTTGGGCGGGAGGCCTACAATGAGCAGTTCTTC
TRBJ1-2	.	.	TRBV6-5	CASSSDLRGIYYGYTF	TGTGCCAGCAGTTCGGATTTAAGAGGGATTTACTATGGCTACACCTTC
TRBJ1-3	.	.	TRBV18	CASSPQGTGNTIYF	TGTGCCAGCTCACCCCAGGGGACTGGAAACACCATATATTTT
TRBJ2-7	.	TRBD2	TRBV27	CASSLRTSGIYEQYF	TGTGCCAGCAGTCTTCGGACTAGCGGGATATACGAGCAGTACTTC
TRBJ2-5	.	TRBD2	TRBV5-6	CASSFGRGETQYF	TGTGCCAGCAGCTTCGGGAGGGGAGAGACCCAGTACTTC
TRBJ2-5	once	.	TRBV5-1	CASSLTGIMETQYF	TGCGCCAGCAGCTTGACAGGGATTATGGAGACCCAGTACTTC
TRBJ2-7	.	TRBD1	TRBV19	CASNAGTGAYEQYF	TGTGCCAGTAACGCCGGGACAGGGGCCTACGAGCAGTACTTC
TRBJ2-5	.	TRBD2	TRBV9	CASSLAGTSGETQYF	TGTGCCAGCAGCCTAGCCGGGACTAGTGGTGAGACCCAGTACTTC
TRBJ1-4	.	.	TRBV7-8	CASSLGQRNEKLFF	TGTGCCAGCAGCTTAGGACAGAGGAATGAAAAACTGTTTTTT
TRBJ1-2	.	TRBD1	TRBV18	CASSPSSGGPYGYTF	TGTGCCAGCTCACCCAGTTCAGGGGGCCCCTATGGCTACACCTTC
TRBJ2-1	.	TRBD2	TRBV7-9	CASSLGSGGVNNEQFF	TGTGCCAGCAGCTTAGGGTCGGGAGGTGTAAACAATGAGCAGTTCTTC
TRBJ2-1	.	.	TRBV5-1	CASSLLAPNEQFF	TGCGCCAGCAGCTTGTTGGCCCCAAATGAGCAGTTCTTC
TRBJ1-3	.	.	TRBV6-5	CASSYSRGTGNTIYF	TGTGCCAGCAGTTACTCGCGGGGGACTGGAAACACCATATATTTT
TRBJ2-1	.	.	TRBV7-6	CASSRQSTRYNEQFF	TGTGCCAGCAGCAGACAGTCCACAAGATACAATGAGCAGTTCTTC
TRBJ2-5	.	TRBD2	TRBV5-4	CASSPGLPLETQYF	TGTGCCAGCAGCCCGGGACTACCCCTTGAGACCCAGTACTTC
TRBJ2-5	.	.	TRBV10-3	CAIRTVDQETQYF	TGTGCCATAAGGACAGTCGACCAAGAGACCCAGTACTTC
TRBJ2-2	once	.	TRBV28	CASSSGLAKDTGELFF	TGTGCCAGCAGTTCTGGTCTAGCCAAGGACACCGGGGAGCTGTTTTTT
TRBJ2-3	.	TRBD2	TRBV5-1	CASSLELAGDTQYF	TGCGCCAGCAGCTTGGAATTAGCGGGAGACACGCAGTATTTT
TRBJ2-5	.	TRBD2	TRBV28	CASTGGSAGEETQYF	TGTGCCAGCACCGGGGGTTCGGCGGGAGAAGAGACCCAGTACTTC
TRBJ1-1	.	TRBD1	TRBV2	CASVTETGYTEAFF	TGTGCCAGCGTGACGGAGACAGGGTACACTGAAGCTTTCTTT
TRBJ2-3	.	TRBD2	TRBV7-3	CASSLGTSGRTSDTQYF	TGTGCCAGCAGCTTAGGGACTAGCGGGAGGACTTCAGATACGCAGTATTTT
TRBJ1-1	.	.	TRBV5-5	CASSFGGSNTEAFF	TGTGCCAGCAGCTTCGGGGGGTCGAACACTGAAGCTTTCTTT
TRBJ1-5	.	TRBD1	TRBV27	CASSLSRGTAIQPQHF	TGTGCCAGCAGTTTATCGAGGGGGACAGCGATTCAGCCCCAGCATTTT
TRBJ1-1	.	.	TRBV9	CASTRQLVNTEAFF	TGTGCCAGCACGCGCCAATTGGTTAACACTGAAGCTTTCTTT
TRBJ2-1	few	.	TRBV5-1	CASSLRVLASGSYNEQFF	TGCGCCAGCAGCTTGAGGGTGCTAGCGTCGGGGTCCTACAATGAGCAGTTCTTC
TRBJ2-2	.	.	TRBV5-4	CASSWTTLGELFF	TGTGCCAGCAGCTGGACAACACTGGGGGAGCTGTTTTTT
TRBJ2-1	.	TRBD2	TRBV11-3	CASSLGLGSGRGVEQFF	TGTGCCAGCAGCTTAGGGTTGGGTAGCGGGAGAGGTGTTGAGCAGTTCTTC
TRBJ2-5	.	.	TRBV11-2	CASSFGELETQYF	TGTGCCAGCAGCTTTGGGGAGTTGGAGACCCAGTACTTC
TRBJ1-4	.	.	TRBV6-1	CASSADNPTNEKLFF	TGTGCCAGCAGTGCCGACAACCCAACTAATGAAAAACTGTTTTTT